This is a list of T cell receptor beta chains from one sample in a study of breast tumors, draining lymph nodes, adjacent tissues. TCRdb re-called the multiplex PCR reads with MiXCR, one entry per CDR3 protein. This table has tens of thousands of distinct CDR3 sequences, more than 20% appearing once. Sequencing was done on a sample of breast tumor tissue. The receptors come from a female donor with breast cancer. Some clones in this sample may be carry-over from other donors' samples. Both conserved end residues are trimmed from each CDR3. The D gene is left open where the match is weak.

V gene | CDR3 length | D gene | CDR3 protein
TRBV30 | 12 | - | AWSVMPASYEQY
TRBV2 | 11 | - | ASSDNLADEQF
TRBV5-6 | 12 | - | ASSFGGFNQPQH
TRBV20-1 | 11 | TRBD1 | SAAGTGYYEQY
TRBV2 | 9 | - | ASSDWNTIY
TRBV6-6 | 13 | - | ASSKGVSSNQPQH
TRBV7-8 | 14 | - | ASSLASAYSNQPQH
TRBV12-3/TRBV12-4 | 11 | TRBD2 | ASQAGGPETQY
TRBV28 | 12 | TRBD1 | ASSLPQGANEQY
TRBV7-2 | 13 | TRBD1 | ASRSRDRVQETQY
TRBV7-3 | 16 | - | ASSSRGTSDGSYQPQH
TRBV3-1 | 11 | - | ASRLSLEDTQY
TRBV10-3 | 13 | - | AISERGSSNQPQH
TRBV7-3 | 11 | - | ASSLTPGDEQY
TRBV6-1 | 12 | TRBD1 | ASDLGQGNSPLH
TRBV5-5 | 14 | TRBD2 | ASSLLGLADPNEQF
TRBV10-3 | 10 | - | AISPQQETQY
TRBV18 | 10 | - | ASSPGPGEQY
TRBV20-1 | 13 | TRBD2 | SARDIAGAPETQY
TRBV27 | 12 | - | ASSQNLYPYEQY
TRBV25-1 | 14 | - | ASSEEWSEQDEKLF
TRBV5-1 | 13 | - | ASSGRTDTGETQY
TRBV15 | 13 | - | ATSRDRGFEDTQY
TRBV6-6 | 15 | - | ASSLPTQGGSGNTIY
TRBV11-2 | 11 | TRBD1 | ASGDRDGYGYT
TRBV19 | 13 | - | AGSTRLNSGNTIY
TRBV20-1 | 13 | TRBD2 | SANILAGGYNEQF
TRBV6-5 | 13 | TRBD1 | ASSYEGAVSETQY
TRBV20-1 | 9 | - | SARDSDTQY
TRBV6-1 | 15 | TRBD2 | ASRGLAGGPRGGEQF
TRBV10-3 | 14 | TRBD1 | AISHAGTGDRNTIY
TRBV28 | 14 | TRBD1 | ASSLIGRTGNQPQH
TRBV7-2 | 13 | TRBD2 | ASSLEPGRGRGQY
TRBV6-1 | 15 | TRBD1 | ASKFGSPGQGTDTQY
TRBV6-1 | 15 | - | ASSDGGSSLTYNEQF
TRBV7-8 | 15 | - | ASSLERLPQPQETQY
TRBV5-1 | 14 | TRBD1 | ASSLLPGQGNNEQF
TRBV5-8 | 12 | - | ASSNRQVLYEQY
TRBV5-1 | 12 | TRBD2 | ASSGLAGQETQY
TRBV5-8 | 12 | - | ASRGLQREETQY
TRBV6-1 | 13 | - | ASSEALGGTDTQY
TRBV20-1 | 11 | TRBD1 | SAVHRGEETQY
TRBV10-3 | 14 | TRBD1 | AITEGTGHFLYGYT
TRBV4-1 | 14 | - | ASSQFGSSIQETQY
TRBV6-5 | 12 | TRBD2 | ASSYGLAEETQY
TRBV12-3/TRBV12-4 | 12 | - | ASSLGRNYGTQY
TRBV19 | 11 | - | ASSPPALGEQY
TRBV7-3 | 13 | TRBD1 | ASSLRGLGQETQY
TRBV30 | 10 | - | AWGTSSYEQY
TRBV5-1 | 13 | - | ASSRGGGKEETQY
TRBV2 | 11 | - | ASREVVNQPQH
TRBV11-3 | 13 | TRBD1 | ASSRTGMVTDTQY
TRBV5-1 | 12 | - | ASSLLGHQETQY
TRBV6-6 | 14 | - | ASSYSLQLGDYGYT
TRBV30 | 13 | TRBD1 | AWSGQGTHTGELF
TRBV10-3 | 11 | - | AINQDHYSPLH
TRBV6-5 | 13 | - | ASSHGAVPTYEQY
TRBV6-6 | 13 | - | ASSSGTANYNEQF